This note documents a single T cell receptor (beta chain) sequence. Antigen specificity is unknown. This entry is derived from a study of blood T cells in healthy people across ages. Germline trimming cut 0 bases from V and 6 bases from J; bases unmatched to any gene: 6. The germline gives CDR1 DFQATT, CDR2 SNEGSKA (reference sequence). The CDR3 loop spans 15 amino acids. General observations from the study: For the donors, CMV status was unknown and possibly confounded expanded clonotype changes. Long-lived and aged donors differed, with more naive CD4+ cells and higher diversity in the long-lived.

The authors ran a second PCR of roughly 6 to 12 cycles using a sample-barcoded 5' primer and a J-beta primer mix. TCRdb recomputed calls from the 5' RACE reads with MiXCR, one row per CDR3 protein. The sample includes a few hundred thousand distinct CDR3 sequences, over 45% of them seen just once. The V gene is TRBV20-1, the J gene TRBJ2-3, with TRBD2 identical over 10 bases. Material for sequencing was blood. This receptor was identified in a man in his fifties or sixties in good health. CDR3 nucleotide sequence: TGCAGTGCTAGAGAAGGTAGCGGGGGGACGGATACGCAGTATTTT. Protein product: CSAREGSGGTDTQYF.